This T cell receptor beta chain was captured by sequencing in a study of cytotoxic CD8 clonotypes in ibrutinib-treated CLL. Study-wide results and limits: Clonality went higher at ibrutinib response and then dropped back toward baseline at progression.

The germline V gene has CDR1 MDHEN and CDR2 SYDVKM. Trimming left V 3 bases short and J 5 bases short, with 10 bases between. This CDR3 contains 13 residues. This clone was detected only a few times. Its specificity is not known. Target depth was 1 in 200,000 to 1 in 1 million T cells, about 10x per clonotype. Libraries were prepared by immunoSEQ multiplex PCR; TCRdb keeps only in-frame clonotypes and omits some of them. The profile shows 250,000 to 350,000 clones, 70% to 80% of them singletons. This sequence originates from a human donor with chronic lymphocytic leukemia. This chain uses TRBV28 with TRBJ2-5, with D possibly being TRBD1 (5 bases). The source was PBMCs, collected at disease progression, from a patient treated with ibrutinib. The CDR3 reads CASSFQGSETQYF. DNA for the CDR3: TGTGCCAGCAGTTTTCAGGGCAGTGAGACCCAGTACTTC.